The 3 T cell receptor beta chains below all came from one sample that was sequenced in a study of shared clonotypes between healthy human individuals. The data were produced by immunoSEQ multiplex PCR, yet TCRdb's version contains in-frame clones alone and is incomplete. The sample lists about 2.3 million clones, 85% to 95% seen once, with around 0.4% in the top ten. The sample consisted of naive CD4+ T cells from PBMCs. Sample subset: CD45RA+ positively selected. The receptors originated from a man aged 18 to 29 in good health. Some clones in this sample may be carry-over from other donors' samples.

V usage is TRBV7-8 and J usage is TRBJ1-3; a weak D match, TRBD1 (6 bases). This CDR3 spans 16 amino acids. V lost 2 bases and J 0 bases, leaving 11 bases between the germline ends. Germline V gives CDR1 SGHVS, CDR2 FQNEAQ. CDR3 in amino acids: CASSLRGRGSGNTIYF. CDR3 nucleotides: TGTGCCAGCAGCTTAAGGGGCAGGGGCTCTGGAAACACCATATATTTT.

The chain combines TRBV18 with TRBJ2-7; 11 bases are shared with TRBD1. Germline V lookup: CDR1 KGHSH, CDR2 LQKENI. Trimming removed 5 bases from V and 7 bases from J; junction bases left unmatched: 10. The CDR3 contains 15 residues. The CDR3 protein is CASSRGTGGLEEQYF. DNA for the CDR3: TGTGCCAGCTCAAGGGGGACAGGGGGTTTAGAGGAGCAGTACTTC.

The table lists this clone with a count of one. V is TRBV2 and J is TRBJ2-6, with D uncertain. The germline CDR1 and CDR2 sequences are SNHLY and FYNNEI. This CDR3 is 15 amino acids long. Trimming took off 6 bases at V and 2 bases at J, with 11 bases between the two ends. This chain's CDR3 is CASSPGTAGANVLTF. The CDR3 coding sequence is TGTGCCAGCAGCCCAGGTACGGCTGGGGCCAACGTCCTGACTTTC.